The present entry profiles one T cell receptor beta chain with its context. The antigen remains undetermined. The sample's treatment: some 20 received Ad26.COV2.S at low or high dose, single or two shots; about 5 received placebo; per-sample allocation not given. Day 63 following the first vaccine or placebo injection was when the samples were taken. An adult aged 18-55 years in Boston served as the donor. Expressing Wuhan-strain SARS-CoV-2 spike, an Ad26 vector served as the vaccine. These data belong to a study of Ad26.COV2.S vaccination and SARS-CoV-2 variants. Study as a whole: The study gave Ad26.COV2.S intramuscularly, once or twice 56 days apart. Study findings and constraints: An underestimation of total T cell responses may have resulted from the TCR breadth and depth analyses.

Trimming at V came to 3 bases and at J to 4 bases, leaving 4 bases not matched to a gene. Germline-derived CDR1 and CDR2 are SGHKS and YYEKEE (reference sequence). CDR3 size: 15 residues. Assay used: immunoSEQ multiplex PCR; TCRdb lists only in-frame clones, some missing. Of 350,000 to 400,000 clones listed, approximately 91% are singletons. The chain carries TRBV5-5 and TRBJ2-6; 7 bases map to TRBD1. The receptor was derived from a person between 18 and 59 years old who received the Ad26.COV2.S COVID-19 vaccine or a placebo. Source: peripheral blood, taken in a trial of Ad26.COV2.S vaccine versus placebo. As DNA, the CDR3 is TGTGCCAGCAGCTCGACAGGGTTAGGGGCCAACGTCCTGACTTTC. Protein product: CASSSTGLGANVLTF.